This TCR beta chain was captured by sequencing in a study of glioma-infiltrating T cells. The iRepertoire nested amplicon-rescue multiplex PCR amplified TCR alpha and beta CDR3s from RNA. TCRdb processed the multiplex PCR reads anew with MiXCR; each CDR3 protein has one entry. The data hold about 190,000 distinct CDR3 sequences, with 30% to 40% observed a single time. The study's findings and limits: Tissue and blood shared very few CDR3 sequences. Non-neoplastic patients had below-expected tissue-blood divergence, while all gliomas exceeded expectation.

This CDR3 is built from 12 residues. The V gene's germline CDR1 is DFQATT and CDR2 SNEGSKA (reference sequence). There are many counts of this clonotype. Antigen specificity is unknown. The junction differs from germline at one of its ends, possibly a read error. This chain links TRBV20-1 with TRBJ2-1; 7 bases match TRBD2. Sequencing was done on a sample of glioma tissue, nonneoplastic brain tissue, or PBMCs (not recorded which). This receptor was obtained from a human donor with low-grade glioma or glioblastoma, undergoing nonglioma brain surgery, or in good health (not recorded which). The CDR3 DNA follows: TGCAGTGTTAGACTAGCCGAGAGCAAGCAGTTCTTC. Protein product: CSVRLAESKQFF.